This T cell receptor (beta chain) stems from a study of control samples from healthy donors and cancer patients. Data came from immunoSEQ multiplex PCR; TCRdb stores just in-frame clones and leaves some out. Of some 120,000 clones detected, 93% appear once; the ten largest clones hold 1.7%. The CDR3 has 14 amino acids. V dropped 6 bases and J dropped 7 bases, with 16 bases sitting between them. The germline V gene encodes CDR1 MDHEN and CDR2 SYDVKM. What was sequenced was PBMCs. This sequence was found in a man aged 50 or older with head and neck cancer. The chain is built from TRBV28 and TRBJ1-5; D is possibly TRBD1 (5 bases). The CDR3 DNA reads TGTGCCAGCAGGCAGGGCGGGGGAGGGCAGCCCCAGCATTTT. It yields the protein CASRQGGGGQPQHF.